The present entry profiles one T cell receptor (beta chain) with its context. Its cognate antigen is unknown. The record originates from a study of lymphopenia after photon versus proton radiotherapy. Study findings and constraints: Oligoclonal CD8+ Temra expansion after nadir drove photon patients' diversity drop. A bigger post-nadir fall in TCR diversity correlated inversely with survival time in deceased patients. Relative stability marked proton patients; photon patients lost diversity and naive cells.

The protocol was immunoSEQ multiplex PCR, while the TCRdb copy is restricted to in-frame clones and leaves out a portion. Seen here are more than 70,000 clones, 83% observed once, and the top ten hold over 1.1%. Germline CDR1 is SGHVS and CDR2 is FQNEAQ. Trimming removed 2 bases from V and 3 bases from J, with 7 bases in between. The CDR3 is 13 residues long. The rearrangement links TRBV7-8 to TRBJ1-2; D ambiguous. This TCR came from a man in his sixties with pancreatic cancer. This specimen consisted of peripheral blood, obtained from a patient treated with proton-based radiotherapy. CDR3 sequence: CASSLRADYGYTF. The CDR3 coding sequence is TGTGCCAGCAGCTTAAGGGCGGACTATGGCTACACCTTC.